What follows describes a single T cell receptor beta chain. The J segment lost 5 bases and the V segment lost 1 base, leaving 8 bases of the junction unmatched. Germline CDR1 SGHRS, CDR2 YFSETQ. The CDR3 consists of 17 residues. The record originates from a study of blood T cell repertoires in COVID-19. About the research overall: Samples representing acute and convalescent COVID-19 were sourced from the United States, Italy and Spain. PBMCs, B-cell-depleted T cells, or T cells provided the cDNA or gDNA that made up the material.

In the original workflow: Scientists estimated how many nucleated cells there were by amplifying reference gene primers. The repertoire was sequenced with immunoSEQ multiplex PCR; TCRdb's copy has only in-frame clones and lacks some. D and trimming were read from the DNA, whereas the V and J calls and clone size are those reported in that table. The sample has 50,000 to 80,000 clones; more than 80% are singletons. The sequencing input was peripheral blood. The rearrangement joins TRBV5-1 to TRBJ2-5; TRBD2 agrees at 13 bases. The clonotype originates from a woman older than 75 with active COVID-19. In nucleotides, the CDR3 is TGCGCCAGCAGCTTGACTAGCGGGAGGGAAAAAGGGGAGACCCAGTACTTC. Its protein product is CASSLTSGREKGETQYF.